The 4 T cell receptor beta chains in this list originate from one sample, sequenced in a study of a mutant IDH1 vaccine in newly diagnosed glioma (dated by TCRdb to the early 2020s). Interpreted using the paper, the time point label stands for: baseline, week 1 (first vaccination visit). The sample's treatment or condition label, in plain terms: pre-vaccination baseline after standard-of-care therapy. Library preparation was by the immunoSEQ multiplex PCR assay. The table comes from immuneACCESS by way of TCRdb, which keeps in-frame sequences with V and J called. Part of the clones is missing from these tables; in studies checked, under half for an unresolved V gene and the rest for unknown reasons. This sample has about 69,000 clones in its table, and approximately 83% of those were observed once. 2.5% to 3.5% of the sample rests with the top ten. Sequencing used PBMCs, obtained from a glioma patient treated with radiotherapy, temozolomide or both. Source of these receptors: a man aged 25 to 45 with glioma.

In its sample, this clone was seen a few times. The CDR3 spells CASSLVDGPGNEKLFF. The CDR3 region has the DNA TGTGCCAGCAGCTTAGTAGATGGGCCAGGTAATGAAAAACTGTTTTTT. This chain connects TRBV7-9 to TRBJ1-4, with D unclear. The CDR3 extends over 16 amino acids. Germline CDR1 is SEHNR and CDR2 is FQNEAQ (reference sequence). Trimming shortened V by 1 base and J by 4 bases, and 13 bases separated the two germline ends.

The chain combines TRBV27 with TRBJ2-3; TRBD1 agrees at 7 bases. The CDR3 length is 15 residues. V was clipped by 7 bases and J by 2 bases; unmatched bases: 9. CDR1 is MNHEY, CDR2 SMNVEV, per germline (reference sequence). DNA of the CDR3: TGTGCCAGCAATCCACAGGGGATCCCCACAGATACGCAGTATTTT. Protein: CASNPQGIPTDTQYF.

The V gene is TRBV5-5, the J gene TRBJ2-6; 12 positions match TRBD2. The germline gives CDR1 SGHKS, CDR2 YYEKEE (reference sequence). After removal of 4 bases from V and 0 bases from J, the junction contained 5 bases not matched to a gene. The CDR3 consists of 18 residues. CDR3 in DNA: TGTGCCAGCAGCCTGACTAGCGGGGGAGTCTCTGGGGCCAACGTCCTGACTTTC. This encodes CASSLTSGGVSGANVLTF.

This clone was detected only a few times. V is TRBV6-1 and J is TRBJ1-1; D unresolved. V was trimmed by 4 bases and J by 3 bases, leaving 12 bases between them. The CDR3 sequence is 14 residues long. Per germline, CDR1 MNHNS and CDR2 SASEGT. Here the CDR3 DNA reads TGTGCCAGCAGTGGGAGACGGGTGCACACTGAAGCTTTCTTT. It encodes CASSGRRVHTEAFF.